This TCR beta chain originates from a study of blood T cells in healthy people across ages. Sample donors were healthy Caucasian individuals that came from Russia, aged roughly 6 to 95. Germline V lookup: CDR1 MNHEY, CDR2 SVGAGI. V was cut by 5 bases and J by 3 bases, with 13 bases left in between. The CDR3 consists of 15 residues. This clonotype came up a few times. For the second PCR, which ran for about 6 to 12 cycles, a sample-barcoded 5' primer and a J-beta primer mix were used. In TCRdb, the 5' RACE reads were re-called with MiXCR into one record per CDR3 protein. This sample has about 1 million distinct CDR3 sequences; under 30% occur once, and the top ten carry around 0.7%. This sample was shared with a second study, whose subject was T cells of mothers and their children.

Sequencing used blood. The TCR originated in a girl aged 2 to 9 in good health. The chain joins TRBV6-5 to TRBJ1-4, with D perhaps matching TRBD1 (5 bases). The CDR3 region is CASSNRQYPNEKLFF. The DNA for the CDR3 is TGTGCCAGCAGTAACCGACAGTACCCTAATGAAAAACTGTTTTTT.